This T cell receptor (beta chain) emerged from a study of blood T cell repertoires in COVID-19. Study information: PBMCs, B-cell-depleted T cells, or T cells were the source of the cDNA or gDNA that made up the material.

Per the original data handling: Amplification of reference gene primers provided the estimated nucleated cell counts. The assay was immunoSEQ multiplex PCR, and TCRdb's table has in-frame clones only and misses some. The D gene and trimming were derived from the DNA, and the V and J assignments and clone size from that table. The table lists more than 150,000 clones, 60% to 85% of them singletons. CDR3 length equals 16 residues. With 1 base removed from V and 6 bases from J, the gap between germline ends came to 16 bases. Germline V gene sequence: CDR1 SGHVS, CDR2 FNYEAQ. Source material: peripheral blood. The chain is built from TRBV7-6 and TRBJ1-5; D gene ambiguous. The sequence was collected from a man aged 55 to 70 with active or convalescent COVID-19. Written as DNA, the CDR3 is TGTGCCAGCAGCTTAGAGGCAGGTACCTTCACTCAGCCCCAGCATTTT. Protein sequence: CASSLEAGTFTQPQHF.